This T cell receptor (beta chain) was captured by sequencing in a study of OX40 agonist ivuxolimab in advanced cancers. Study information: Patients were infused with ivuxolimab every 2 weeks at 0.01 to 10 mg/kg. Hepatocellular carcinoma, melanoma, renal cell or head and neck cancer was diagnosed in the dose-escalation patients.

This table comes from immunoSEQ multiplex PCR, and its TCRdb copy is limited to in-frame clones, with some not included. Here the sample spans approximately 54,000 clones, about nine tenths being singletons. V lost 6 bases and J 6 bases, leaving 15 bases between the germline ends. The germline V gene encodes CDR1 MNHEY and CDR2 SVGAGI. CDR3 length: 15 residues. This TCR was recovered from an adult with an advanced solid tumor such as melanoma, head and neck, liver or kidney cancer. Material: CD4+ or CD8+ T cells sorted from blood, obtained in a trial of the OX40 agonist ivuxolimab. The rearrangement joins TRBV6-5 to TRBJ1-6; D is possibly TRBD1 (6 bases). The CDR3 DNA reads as TGTGCCAGCAGATTCGACAGGTTTGGTAATTCACCCCTCCACTTT. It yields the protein CASRFDRFGNSPLHF.